Listed here are 14 T cell receptor beta chains from one sample, sequenced in a study of CD8 T cells in ankylosing spondylitis. These receptors' antigens are unknown. Overall study results and limits: Ankylosing spondylitis blood appeared to carry a characteristic TCR beta motif of under ten highly homologous variants.

TCRdb reanalysed the 5' RACE reads using MiXCR and keeps one entry per CDR3 protein. The data hold more than 100,000 distinct CDR3 sequences, with roughly 15% observed a single time. The specimen was blood, either unsorted or a sorted T cell fraction (not recorded which). The receptors stem from a male donor with ankylosing spondylitis.

The rearrangement links TRBV13 to TRBJ1-1, with no clear D. Trimming removed 7 bases at V and 3 bases at J, with 15 bases between. CDR3 length: 14 residues. Germline V gives CDR1 PRHDT, CDR2 FYEKMQ (reference sequence). CDR3 nucleotide sequence: TGTGCCAGCACCGGGAAAAGGGCCTACACTGAAGCTTTCTTT. It translates to CASTGKRAYTEAFF.

This chain connects TRBV29-1 to TRBJ2-7; no definite D call. There are 13 residues in the CDR3. The V gene lost 5 bases and the J gene lost 3 bases, with 14 bases spanning the gap. Germline assignment: CDR1 SQVTM and CDR2 ANQGSEA. The CDR3 protein is CSVLFGEVYEQYF. CDR3 nucleotide sequence: TGCAGCGTTCTTTTCGGCGAGGTCTACGAGCAGTACTTC.

The rearrangement uses TRBV27 and TRBJ2-1, with D possibly being TRBD2 (5 bases). Germline V gene lookup returns CDR1 MNHEY and CDR2 SMNVEV (reference sequence). Trimming pared 1 base from V and 5 bases from J, leaving 9 bases between. This CDR3 spans 14 amino acids. CDR3 in DNA: TGTGCCAGCAGTTTATTTCCGGAGGACAATGAGCAGTTCTTC. Protein product: CASSLFPEDNEQFF.

This sequence joins TRBV27 and TRBJ1-4; D not certain. The V end was cut by 6 bases, the J end by 3 bases, with 11 bases between. This CDR3 spans 14 amino acids. Germline CDR1 is MNHEY and CDR2 is SMNVEV (reference sequence). CDR3 nucleotides: TGTGCCAGCAGGTGGTTGGTATCTAATGAAAAACTGTTTTTT. It yields the protein CASRWLVSNEKLFF.

This clonotype was counted only a few times. The CDR3 is CASSLRLAESTDTQYF. In DNA, the CDR3 is TGTGCCAGCAGCTTAAGACTAGCGGAGAGCACAGATACGCAGTATTTT. This chain joins TRBV7-9 and TRBJ2-3; 9 nucleotides line up with TRBD2. The germline V gene encodes CDR1 SEHNR and CDR2 FQNEAQ (reference sequence). V shed 2 bases, J shed 0 bases, and the junction held 3 bases outside the gene matches. This CDR3 is built from 16 residues.

V gene TRBV20-1 combines with J gene TRBJ2-1, with 7 bases lining up with TRBD2. V trimming: 2 bases; J trimming: 6 bases; junction bases outside the gene matches: 10. The germline V gene has CDR1 DFQATT and CDR2 SNEGSKA (reference sequence). The CDR3 runs to 15 residues. CDR3 DNA sequence: TGCAGTGCTAGATCTAGCGGCTCTAACTTCAATGAGCAGTTCTTC. As protein: CSARSSGSNFNEQFF.

The chain couples TRBV20-1 to TRBJ1-1; D not certain. V lost 6 bases and J 5 bases, leaving 19 bases between the germline ends. The CDR3 extends over 14 amino acids. Germline V gene sequence: CDR1 DFQATT, CDR2 SNEGSKA (reference sequence). The CDR3 DNA sequence: TGCAGTGCCCCCCCCCTCATAATGGGAACTGAAGCTTTCTTT. This sequence encodes CSAPPLIMGTEAFF.

This clonotype was detected a few times. The chain couples TRBV5-1 to TRBJ2-4, with 7 positions matching TRBD2. The CDR3 runs to 15 residues. The J segment lost 0 bases and the V segment lost 5 bases, leaving 5 bases of the junction unmatched. Germline CDR1 reads SGHRS; CDR2 reads YFSETQ. The CDR3 nucleotides read TGCGCCAGCAGTATCCAGCGGGGAGCCAAAAACATTCAGTACTTC. Its protein is CASSIQRGAKNIQYF.

This CDR3 reads CASSSPGLAGSNEQFF. CDR3 coding DNA: TGTGCCAGCAGTTCACCGGGACTAGCGGGATCCAATGAGCAGTTCTTC. The chain recombines TRBV27 with TRBJ2-1; 13 bases line up with TRBD2. V lost 4 bases and J lost 6; bases outside the gene matches: 6. Germline V lookup: CDR1 MNHEY, CDR2 SMNVEV (reference sequence). The CDR3 is 16 residues long.

The sample holds a few counts of this clonotype. The V call is TRBV5-1, the J call TRBJ2-7; 10 nucleotides align to TRBD2. Germline CDR1 is SGHRS and CDR2 is YFSETQ. V shed 5 bases, J shed 2 bases, and the junction held 7 bases outside the gene matches. The CDR3 contains 15 residues. The CDR3 loop reads CASSFRTSGAYEQYF. CDR3 in DNA: TGCGCCAGCAGTTTTCGGACTAGCGGTGCCTACGAGCAGTACTTC.

At least ten counts were recorded for this clonotype. The chain couples TRBV27 to TRBJ2-7; 7 bases line up with TRBD1. Germline trimming cut 6 bases from V and 3 bases from J; bases unmatched to any gene: 8. Looked up from germline, CDR1 is MNHEY and CDR2 is SMNVEV (reference sequence). The CDR3 covers 14 residues. The CDR3 nucleotides are TGTGCCAGCAGCTCAGGGGGTACCTACTACGAGCAGTACTTC. This codes for CASSSGGTYYEQYF.

This clonotype has just a few counts. The chain carries TRBV5-6 and TRBJ1-1; D possibly corresponds to TRBD1 (5 bases). Trimming pared 2 bases from V and 2 bases from J, leaving 10 bases between. Germline loops: CDR1 SGHDT, CDR2 YYEEEE. The CDR3 has 14 residues. The CDR3, as DNA: TGTGCCAGCAGCTTCTGGGGGTCAAACACTGAAGCTTTCTTT. The encoded protein is CASSFWGSNTEAFF. Full variable domain (remainder filled in from reference TRBV5-6 and TRBJ1-1): DAGVTQSPTHLIKTRGQQVTLRCSPKSGHDTVSWYQQALGQGPQFIFQYYEEEERQRGNFPDRFSGHQFPNYSSELNVNALLLGDSALYLCASSFWGSNTEAFFGQGTRLTVV.

The chain uses TRBV6-2 or TRBV6-3 and TRBJ2-1, with TRBD2 matching over 9 bases. Trimming at V came to 4 bases and at J to 0 bases, leaving 4 bases not matched to a gene. The CDR3 has 16 residues. Germline V gene data show CDR1 as MNHEY and CDR2 as SVGEGT. Here the CDR3 DNA reads TGTGCCAGCAGTTTACTAGCGGGTAGCTCCTACAATGAGCAGTTCTTC. Translation: CASSLLAGSSYNEQFF.

This clonotype came up a few times. The gene calls are TRBV27 and TRBJ1-4; D remains unclear. Looked up from germline, CDR1 is MNHEY and CDR2 is SMNVEV (reference sequence). The V end was cut by 3 bases, the J end by 8 bases, with 16 bases between. This CDR3 has 15 amino acids. CDR3: CASSLYPDVTEKLFF. In DNA form, the CDR3 reads TGTGCCAGCAGTTTGTATCCGGATGTCACCGAAAAACTGTTTTTT.